This is a list of T cell receptor beta chains from one sample in a study of blood T cell repertoires in COVID-19. Generated by immunoSEQ multiplex PCR, the TCRdb table keeps only in-frame clones and is missing some. The table lists about 130,000 clones, 86% of them singletons. The sequencing sample was made of peripheral blood. All receptors derive from a woman in her seventies with COVID-19, enrolled during active disease. Both conserved end residues are part of each CDR3. Each record gives: D gene, clone size, J gene, V gene, CDR3 protein, CDR3 DNA. The D gene is left open where the match is weak. Part of the rows lack a size; the others show once, few, many or a class for expanded clones.

d_gene: TRBD1
abundance: -
j_gene: TRBJ1-2
v_gene: TRBV7-8
CDR3aa: CASSLGQGTYGYTF
CDR3nt: TGTGCCAGCAGCCTCGGACAGGGAACCTATGGCTACACCTTC

d_gene: TRBD2
abundance: -
j_gene: TRBJ2-7
v_gene: TRBV6-6
CDR3aa: CASSPGLAGASSYEQYF
CDR3nt: TGTGCCAGCAGTCCGGGACTAGCGGGGGCAAGCTCCTACGAGCAGTACTTC

d_gene: -
abundance: once
j_gene: TRBJ1-5
v_gene: TRBV7-2
CDR3aa: CASSLSRGNQPQHF
CDR3nt: TGTGCCAGCAGCCTATCGAGGGGCAATCAGCCCCAGCATTTT

d_gene: -
abundance: -
j_gene: TRBJ1-3
v_gene: TRBV15
CDR3aa: CATSSQTTIGNTIYF
CDR3nt: TGTGCCACCAGCAGCCAGACAACGATCGGAAACACCATATATTTT

d_gene: TRBD1
abundance: -
j_gene: TRBJ2-7
v_gene: TRBV18
CDR3aa: CASSPEGQGVTYEQYF
CDR3nt: TGTGCCAGCTCACCGGAGGGACAGGGGGTCACCTACGAGCAGTACTTC

d_gene: TRBD1
abundance: -
j_gene: TRBJ1-2
v_gene: TRBV28
CDR3aa: CASRNRGDRINYGYTF
CDR3nt: TGTGCCAGCAGAAACCGAGGGGACAGGATAAACTATGGCTACACCTTC

d_gene: TRBD1
abundance: -
j_gene: TRBJ1-6
v_gene: TRBV5-6
CDR3aa: CASSLEQGLVSPLHF
CDR3nt: TGTGCCAGCAGCTTGGAACAGGGGTTGGTTTCACCCCTCCACTTT

d_gene: TRBD2
abundance: -
j_gene: TRBJ2-7
v_gene: TRBV6-2/TRBV6-3
CDR3aa: CASTYSGGPYEQYF
CDR3nt: TGTGCCAGCACTTATTCGGGGGGGCCTTACGAGCAGTACTTC

d_gene: -
abundance: -
j_gene: TRBJ1-2
v_gene: TRBV7-9
CDR3aa: CASGVVGGYGYTF
CDR3nt: TGTGCCAGCGGGGTAGTAGGGGGCTATGGCTACACCTTC

d_gene: TRBD1
abundance: -
j_gene: TRBJ1-4
v_gene: TRBV18
CDR3aa: CASSPPGQGAEKLFF
CDR3nt: TGTGCCAGCTCACCACCGGGACAGGGTGCTGAAAAACTGTTTTTT

d_gene: -
abundance: -
j_gene: TRBJ1-1
v_gene: TRBV18
CDR3aa: CASSPPGTGRGGTEAFF
CDR3nt: TGTGCCAGCTCACCACCGGGTACGGGACGGGGAGGCACTGAAGCTTTCTTT

d_gene: -
abundance: -
j_gene: TRBJ2-3
v_gene: TRBV6-6
CDR3aa: CASSYLRGGFTDTQYF
CDR3nt: TGTGCCAGCAGTTACCTCCGCGGGGGCTTCACAGATACGCAGTATTTT

d_gene: TRBD1
abundance: -
j_gene: TRBJ1-5
v_gene: TRBV18
CDR3aa: CASSPSTGDRYNQPQHF
CDR3nt: TGTGCCAGCTCACCATCCACAGGGGACCGTTACAATCAGCCCCAGCATTTT

d_gene: -
abundance: few
j_gene: TRBJ1-3
v_gene: TRBV19
CDR3aa: CASSMPTERTIYF
CDR3nt: TGTGCCAGTAGTATGCCGACAGAAAGGACCATATATTTT

d_gene: -
abundance: -
j_gene: TRBJ2-2
v_gene: TRBV4-1
CDR3aa: CASSQGLLAAQANTGELFF
CDR3nt: TGCGCCAGCAGCCAAGGTTTATTAGCGGCGCAAGCGAACACCGGGGAGCTGTTTTTT

d_gene: -
abundance: -
j_gene: TRBJ2-7
v_gene: TRBV5-1
CDR3aa: CASSLLKEQYF
CDR3nt: TGCGCCAGCAGCTTGTTAAAAGAGCAGTACTTC

d_gene: -
abundance: -
j_gene: TRBJ1-5
v_gene: TRBV25-1
CDR3aa: CASSETRETQPQHF
CDR3nt: TGTGCCAGCAGTGAAACACGGGAGACGCAGCCCCAGCATTTT

d_gene: TRBD1
abundance: -
j_gene: TRBJ1-6
v_gene: TRBV7-2
CDR3aa: CASSVDRGRNSPLHF
CDR3nt: TGTGCCAGCAGCGTAGACAGGGGGCGGAATTCACCCCTCCACTTT

d_gene: -
abundance: -
j_gene: TRBJ1-6
v_gene: TRBV6-4
CDR3aa: CASEGSNPFGSPLHF
CDR3nt: TGTGCCAGCGAGGGATCTAACCCTTTTGGGTCACCCCTCCACTTT

d_gene: -
abundance: -
j_gene: TRBJ2-1
v_gene: TRBV20-1
CDR3aa: CSASRTENEQFF
CDR3nt: TGCAGTGCTAGTAGAACAGAGAATGAGCAGTTCTTC

d_gene: -
abundance: -
j_gene: TRBJ2-3
v_gene: TRBV25-1
CDR3aa: CASSRDTNTDTQYF
CDR3nt: TGTGCCAGCAGTCGGGACACAAACACAGATACGCAGTATTTT

d_gene: -
abundance: -
j_gene: TRBJ2-2
v_gene: TRBV5-4
CDR3aa: CASSGHQSEAGELFF
CDR3nt: TGTGCCAGCAGCGGACACCAGAGTGAAGCAGGGGAGCTGTTTTTT

d_gene: TRBD1
abundance: once
j_gene: TRBJ1-2
v_gene: TRBV7-2
CDR3aa: CASTRDRGANYGYTF
CDR3nt: TGTGCCAGCACAAGAGACAGGGGGGCTAACTATGGCTACACCTTC

d_gene: -
abundance: -
j_gene: TRBJ1-1
v_gene: TRBV2
CDR3aa: CASSIGARNTEAFF
CDR3nt: TGTGCCAGCAGTATAGGGGCGCGGAACACTGAAGCTTTCTTT

d_gene: TRBD2
abundance: -
j_gene: TRBJ2-1
v_gene: TRBV5-4
CDR3aa: CASSGLGLVFTEQFF
CDR3nt: TGTGCCAGCAGCGGCCTGGGACTAGTGTTTACTGAGCAGTTCTTC

d_gene: TRBD2
abundance: -
j_gene: TRBJ2-1
v_gene: TRBV7-2
CDR3aa: CASSQTSGMLNEQFF
CDR3nt: TGTGCCAGCAGCCAGACTAGCGGGATGCTTAATGAGCAGTTCTTC

d_gene: -
abundance: once
j_gene: TRBJ1-2
v_gene: TRBV7-2
CDR3aa: CASSSSGGTRVGGYTF
CDR3nt: TGTGCCAGCAGCTCGAGCGGGGGCACCCGAGTCGGTGGCTACACCTTC

d_gene: TRBD2
abundance: -
j_gene: TRBJ2-1
v_gene: TRBV4-1
CDR3aa: CASSQAIAGAANEQFF
CDR3nt: TGCGCCAGCAGCCAAGCTATAGCGGGGGCGGCTAATGAGCAGTTCTTC

d_gene: TRBD2
abundance: -
j_gene: TRBJ2-3
v_gene: TRBV19
CDR3aa: CASSITAGGHTQYF
CDR3nt: TGTGCCAGTAGTATAACAGCGGGGGGACATACGCAGTATTTT

d_gene: TRBD1
abundance: -
j_gene: TRBJ2-2
v_gene: TRBV14
CDR3aa: CASSRLGGNTGELFF
CDR3nt: TGTGCCAGCAGCCGGCTAGGGGGCAACACCGGGGAGCTGTTTTTT

d_gene: -
abundance: once
j_gene: TRBJ1-5
v_gene: TRBV6-4
CDR3aa: CASGSKTGTKVGNQPQHF
CDR3nt: TGTGCCAGCGGTAGCAAAACCGGGACAAAGGTTGGGAATCAGCCCCAGCATTTT

d_gene: TRBD1
abundance: -
j_gene: TRBJ1-1
v_gene: TRBV18
CDR3aa: CASSPITGGNTEAFF
CDR3nt: TGTGCCAGCTCACCTATTACAGGGGGGAACACTGAAGCTTTCTTT

d_gene: TRBD1
abundance: few
j_gene: TRBJ1-5
v_gene: TRBV28
CDR3aa: CASSFLGQGLQPQHF
CDR3nt: TGTGCCAGCAGTTTTCTGGGACAGGGTTTGCAGCCCCAGCATTTT

d_gene: -
abundance: -
j_gene: TRBJ2-2
v_gene: TRBV30
CDR3aa: CAHRAGGYTGELFF
CDR3nt: TGTGCCCACAGGGCCGGGGGGTACACCGGGGAGCTGTTTTTT

d_gene: TRBD1
abundance: -
j_gene: TRBJ2-2
v_gene: TRBV7-9
CDR3aa: CASSNADRVRLGELFF
CDR3nt: TGTGCCAGCAGCAACGCCGACAGGGTTCGTCTCGGGGAGCTGTTTTTT

d_gene: -
abundance: once
j_gene: TRBJ2-2
v_gene: TRBV3-1/TRBV3-2
CDR3aa: CASSQNGGRNTGELFF
CDR3nt: TGTGCCAGCAGCCAAAACGGGGGGCGGAACACCGGGGAGCTGTTTTTT

d_gene: -
abundance: -
j_gene: TRBJ1-2
v_gene: TRBV7-2
CDR3aa: CASSFNSDSYGYTF
CDR3nt: TGTGCCAGCAGCTTCAACTCCGACTCTTATGGCTACACCTTC

d_gene: -
abundance: -
j_gene: TRBJ1-2
v_gene: TRBV18
CDR3aa: CASSGRQGYYGYTF
CDR3nt: TGTGCCAGCTCTGGTCGGCAGGGGTACTATGGCTACACCTTC

d_gene: TRBD2
abundance: -
j_gene: TRBJ2-7
v_gene: TRBV19
CDR3aa: CASSTPSGGSTYEQYF
CDR3nt: TGTGCCAGTAGTACTCCTAGCGGGGGGTCCACCTACGAGCAGTACTTC

d_gene: -
abundance: -
j_gene: TRBJ1-2
v_gene: TRBV9
CDR3aa: CASSSRTGSSGYTF
CDR3nt: TGTGCCAGCAGCAGCCGTACAGGAAGCTCTGGCTACACCTTC

d_gene: -
abundance: -
j_gene: TRBJ2-1
v_gene: TRBV15
CDR3aa: CATSRGGPVYNEQFF
CDR3nt: TGTGCCACCAGCAGAGGAGGGCCGGTCTACAATGAGCAGTTCTTC

d_gene: TRBD1
abundance: once
j_gene: TRBJ2-7
v_gene: TRBV2
CDR3aa: CASALTGSSYEQYF
CDR3nt: TGTGCCAGCGCCTTGACAGGGAGCTCCTACGAGCAGTACTTC

d_gene: TRBD2
abundance: -
j_gene: TRBJ2-3
v_gene: TRBV27
CDR3aa: CARFSGGRDTQYF
CDR3nt: TGTGCCAGATTTAGCGGGGGTCGAGATACGCAGTATTTT

d_gene: -
abundance: -
j_gene: TRBJ1-4
v_gene: TRBV19
CDR3aa: CASSIRLGATNEKLFF
CDR3nt: TGTGCCAGTAGTATACGTCTCGGAGCAACTAATGAAAAACTGTTTTTT

d_gene: -
abundance: few
j_gene: TRBJ2-7
v_gene: TRBV15
CDR3aa: CATSRTWRGPYEQYF
CDR3nt: TGTGCCACCAGCAGAACCTGGAGGGGGCCCTACGAGCAGTACTTC

d_gene: TRBD1
abundance: -
j_gene: TRBJ2-1
v_gene: TRBV3-1/TRBV3-2
CDR3aa: CASSRADRYNEQFF
CDR3nt: TGTGCCAGCAGCCGCGCGGACAGGTACAATGAGCAGTTCTTC

d_gene: TRBD2
abundance: -
j_gene: TRBJ2-2
v_gene: TRBV5-4
CDR3aa: CASSPRGGAQNTGELFF
CDR3nt: TGTGCCAGCAGCCCTCGGGGGGGGGCCCAGAACACCGGGGAGCTGTTTTTT

d_gene: -
abundance: -
j_gene: TRBJ2-7
v_gene: TRBV6-6
CDR3aa: CASSYGQLYEQYF
CDR3nt: TGTGCCAGCAGTTATGGGCAACTCTACGAGCAGTACTTC

d_gene: TRBD1
abundance: -
j_gene: TRBJ2-5
v_gene: TRBV19
CDR3aa: CASSALRDRDEETQYF
CDR3nt: TGTGCCAGTAGTGCCCTCCGGGACAGGGACGAGGAGACCCAGTACTTC

d_gene: TRBD1
abundance: -
j_gene: TRBJ1-4
v_gene: TRBV27
CDR3aa: CASSPQGVHEKLFF
CDR3nt: TGTGCCAGCAGCCCACAGGGGGTTCATGAAAAACTGTTTTTT